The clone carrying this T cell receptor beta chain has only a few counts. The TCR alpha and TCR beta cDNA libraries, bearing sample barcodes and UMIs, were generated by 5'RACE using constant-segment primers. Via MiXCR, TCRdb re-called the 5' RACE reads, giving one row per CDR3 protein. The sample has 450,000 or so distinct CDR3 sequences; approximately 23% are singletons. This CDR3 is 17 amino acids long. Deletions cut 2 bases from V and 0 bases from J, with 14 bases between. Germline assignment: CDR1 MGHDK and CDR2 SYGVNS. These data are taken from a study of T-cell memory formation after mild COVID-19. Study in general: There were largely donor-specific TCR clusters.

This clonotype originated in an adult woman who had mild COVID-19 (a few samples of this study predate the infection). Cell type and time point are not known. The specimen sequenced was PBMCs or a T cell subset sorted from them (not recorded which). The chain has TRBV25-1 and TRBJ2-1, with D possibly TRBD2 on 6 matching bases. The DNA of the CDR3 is TGTGCCAGCAGTGAACTCCGGGACTCCGGCTCCTACAATGAGCAGTTCTTC. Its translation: CASSELRDSGSYNEQFF.